The rows below give T cell receptor beta chains drawn from one sample of a study of T cells in Graves' hyperthyroidism and ophthalmopathy. Each CDR3 protein gets one entry after TCRdb re-called the multiplex PCR reads with MiXCR. The repertoire holds approximately 520,000 distinct CDR3 sequences, with roughly a quarter as singletons. Sequencing input: blood. The source of these receptors is a woman aged 30 to 39 with Graves' ophthalmopathy. The CDR3 runs from the conserved cysteine through the conserved F or W. A D gene is named only where the DNA matches it firmly. Some rows mark clone size as missing; the rest say once, few, many or name a class of expanded clone.

>NA|TRBJ2-2|14|NA|TRBV9
TGTGCCAGCATCCTTCAGCGAGGTACCGGGGAGCTGTTTTTT
CASILQRGTGELFF
>many|TRBJ2-2|14|NA|TRBV20-1
TGCAGTGCCGCTCCGGTAGTCTGGGCCGGGGAGCTGTTTTTT
CSAAPVVWAGELFF
>many|TRBJ2-5|13|NA|TRBV10-3
TGTGCCATCAGGGGCAGTCCCCAAGAGACCCAGTACTTC
CAIRGSPQETQYF
>many|TRBJ1-5|14|TRBD1|TRBV20-1
TGCAGTGCTAGAGTGGCACAGGGGAATCAGCCCCAGCATTTT
CSARVAQGNQPQHF
>many|TRBJ2-5|16|NA|TRBV9
TGTGCCAGCAGCCCCAGAGGAGGGGGCGGACAAGAGACCCAGTACTTC
CASSPRGGGGQETQYF
>many|TRBJ2-7|12|NA|TRBV29-1
TGCAGCGTTGAGGACGACGCCTACGAGCAGTACTTC
CSVEDDAYEQYF
>many|TRBJ1-2|15|TRBD1|TRBV6-1
TGTGCCAGCACTCAGCCGGGACAGGGAAGTTCTGGCTACACCTTC
CASTQPGQGSSGYTF
>many|TRBJ2-5|14|NA|TRBV12-3/TRBV12-4
TGTGCCAGCCTATCTCCCCGGGACGGGGAGACCCAGTACTTC
CASLSPRDGETQYF
>many|TRBJ1-3|15|NA|TRBV28
TGTGCCAGCAGTTTCTCCGGAGACTCTGGAAACACCATATATTTT
CASSFSGDSGNTIYF
>few|TRBJ2-7|15|TRBD1|TRBV6-1
TGTGCCAGCAGTACAGATCCGGGACAGGGGTACGAGCAGTACTTC
CASSTDPGQGYEQYF
>NA|TRBJ2-7|14|TRBD2|TRBV10-3
TGTGCCATCAGTAGCGGGAGATCCCCTAACGAGCAGTACTTC
CAISSGRSPNEQYF
>many|TRBJ2-2|17|TRBD1|TRBV5-4
TGTGCCAGCAGCTTGGAAGCCGGACAGGGATGGACCGGGGAGCTGTTTTTT
CASSLEAGQGWTGELFF
>many|TRBJ1-1|14|TRBD1|TRBV20-1
TGCAGTGCTATGACAGGGGGGAGACGGACTGAAGCTTTCTTT
CSAMTGGRRTEAFF
>many|TRBJ2-7|12|NA|TRBV28
TGTGCCAGCACACAGGGCGCCTACGAGCAGTACTTC
CASTQGAYEQYF
>many|TRBJ1-3|18|NA|TRBV11-2
TGTGCCAGCAGCCTGCCGGAACCTACAGGATACTCTGGAAACACCATATATTTT
CASSLPEPTGYSGNTIYF
>few|TRBJ1-1|17|NA|TRBV20-1
TGCAGTGCTAGAGATCTACAGGGTAGGCAGTGGAACACTGAAGCTTTCTTT
CSARDLQGRQWNTEAFF
>few|TRBJ2-4|14|NA|TRBV20-1
TGCAGTGCTAGAGATCGGAATCGGGTTGACATTCAGTACTTC
CSARDRNRVDIQYF
>NA|TRBJ1-2|12|NA|TRBV30
TGTGCCTGGAGTGTCCCCCCTTTTGGCTACACCTTC
CAWSVPPFGYTF
>NA|TRBJ2-5|13|NA|TRBV12-3/TRBV12-4
TGTGCCAGCAGCGGGGACTACCAAGAGACCCAGTACTTC
CASSGDYQETQYF
>many|TRBJ2-5|13|TRBD1|TRBV12-3/TRBV12-4
TGTGCCAGCAGCAGGACAGGGGCAGAGACCCAGTACTTC
CASSRTGAETQYF
>many|TRBJ2-1|13|TRBD2|TRBV29-1
TGCAGCGTAAATGGCGGGGGGGCCAATGAGCAGTTCTTC
CSVNGGGANEQFF
>few|TRBJ2-5|16|NA|TRBV6-5
TGTGCCAGCAGTTACCCCCGTGGGGGGGGCGGAGAGACCCAGTACTTC
CASSYPRGGGGETQYF
>NA|TRBJ2-6|16|NA|TRBV11-1
TGTGCCAGCAGCCAAAGGACTGCGTCTGGGGCCAACGTCCTGACTTTC
CASSQRTASGANVLTF
>NA|TRBJ2-6|18|TRBD1|TRBV24-1
TGTGCCACCAGTGACCCACAAGGACAGGGGAGGGGGGCCAACGTCCTGACTTTC
CATSDPQGQGRGANVLTF
>NA|TRBJ1-5|13|TRBD1|TRBV6-2/TRBV6-3
TGTGCCAGCAGACCGACAGGGTCCGGAAGGGAGCATTTT
CASRPTGSGREHF
>few|TRBJ1-1|15|NA|TRBV5-1
TGCGCCAGCTGCTCCCAATCGACCGCCTACACTGAAGCTTTCTTT
CASCSQSTAYTEAFF
>many|TRBJ2-7|14|TRBD1|TRBV5-1
TGCGCCAGCAGCTTGCAGGGGGCTTCCTACGAGCAGTACTTC
CASSLQGASYEQYF
>many|TRBJ2-4|16|NA|TRBV28
TGTGCCAGCAGTTTACCGGGGGAACTAGCCAAAAACATTCAGTACTTC
CASSLPGELAKNIQYF
>once|TRBJ2-7|13|NA|TRBV15
TGTGCCACCAGCACCGGGACGCTGAAGGGGCAGTACTTC
CATSTGTLKGQYF
>many|TRBJ1-1|14|TRBD1|TRBV7-2
TGTGCCAGCAGCGTCCAGGGACAGTACACTGAAGCTTTCTTT
CASSVQGQYTEAFF
>NA|TRBJ1-1|16|NA|TRBV27
TGTGCCAGCAGTTTAAGATTGGGGGCCATGAACACTGAAGCTTTCTTT
CASSLRLGAMNTEAFF
>NA|TRBJ1-1|14|TRBD1|TRBV7-2
TGTGCCAGCAGCCCATACAGGGGATTGACTGAAGCTTTCTTT
CASSPYRGLTEAFF
>NA|TRBJ2-7|13|NA|TRBV4-1
TGCGCCAGCAGCCAACCTGACACCTACGAGCAGTACTTC
CASSQPDTYEQYF
>many|TRBJ1-2|15|NA|TRBV9
TGTGCCAGCAGCGTAGATGGCCAGGGTAGGAATGGCTACACCTTC
CASSVDGQGRNGYTF
>many|TRBJ1-1|11|NA|TRBV6-2/TRBV6-3
TGTGCCAGCAGCCGTACAGATGAAGCTTTCTTT
CASSRTDEAFF
>many|TRBJ2-7|13|NA|TRBV20-1
TGCAGTGCTAGCGTGCTATTCTCCTACGAGCAGTACTTC
CSASVLFSYEQYF
>NA|TRBJ1-3|15|NA|TRBV20-1
TGCAGTGCTAGAGAAGGGGGGGTCTCTGGAAACACCATATATTTT
CSAREGGVSGNTIYF
>many|TRBJ2-7|16|TRBD2|TRBV20-1
TGCAGTGCTAGAGATCGGGAGGGGGGCCCCTCCTACGAGCAGTACTTC
CSARDREGGPSYEQYF
>NA|TRBJ1-3|14|TRBD1|TRBV29-1
TGCAGCGCTGGACAGGAGAACTCTGGAAACACCATATATTTT
CSAGQENSGNTIYF
>NA|TRBJ1-5|15|TRBD1|TRBV19
TGTGCCAGTAGTAGAAGCAGGGGGGCCAATCAGCCCCAGCATTTT
CASSRSRGANQPQHF
>many|TRBJ1-1|13|NA|TRBV9
TGTGCCAGCAGCACCCGGGGGGTGGCTGAAGCTTTCTTT
CASSTRGVAEAFF
>many|TRBJ2-5|18|TRBD2|TRBV7-8
TGTGCCAGCAGCCTTTTGTGGGTCGGCGGGGGGGCCTCAGAGACCCAGTACTTC
CASSLLWVGGGASETQYF
>NA|TRBJ1-5|15|TRBD1|TRBV12-3/TRBV12-4
TGTGCCAGCATCCCGGGACAGGGGGCAGGTCAGCCCCAGCATTTT
CASIPGQGAGQPQHF
>many|TRBJ1-2|14|NA|TRBV7-2
TGTGCCAGCAGCTCCTCTGTCGGAGGCGGTGGCTACACCTTC
CASSSSVGGGGYTF
>many|TRBJ1-1|14|TRBD1|TRBV29-1
TGCAGCGTACCTGACAGGGGGCTCGACACTGAAGCTTTCTTT
CSVPDRGLDTEAFF
>many|TRBJ2-2|16|TRBD1|TRBV24-1
TGTGCCACCAGTGATATTGAGTCCAGGGGGACCGGGGAGCTGTTTTTT
CATSDIESRGTGELFF
>NA|TRBJ1-1|13|NA|TRBV5-4
TGTGCCGTACGACAGAGTTTGAACACTGAAGCTTTCTTT
CAVRQSLNTEAFF
>many|TRBJ1-1|14|NA|TRBV5-1
TGCGCCAGCAGCCAGTGGACAGAGAACACTGAAGCTTTCTTT
CASSQWTENTEAFF